Presented here are 7 T cell receptor beta chains from one specimen sequenced in a study of blood T cells in healthy people across ages. A second PCR of 7 to 11 cycles used a sample-barcoded 5' primer and a J-beta primer mix. TCRdb independently ran MiXCR on the 5' RACE reads; one entry per CDR3 protein. The sample has 900,000 to 950,000 distinct CDR3 sequences; about 27% are singletons. The data also belong to a second study, concerning T cells of mothers and their children.

The source material was blood. The receptors were gathered from a woman in her thirties or forties in good health.

This clonotype was recorded at least ten times. This sequence joins TRBV5-5 and TRBJ2-7; no reliable D call. CDR1 and CDR2 (germline): SGHKS, YYEKEE (reference sequence). The CDR3 covers 14 residues. V was pared by 0 bases and J by 3 bases, with 10 bases between. The CDR3: CASSLGMGGYEQYF. The CDR3 bases are TGTGCCAGCAGCTTGGGCATGGGTGGCTACGAGCAGTACTTC.

The chain joins TRBV7-9 to TRBJ2-7; 8 nucleotides match TRBD1. This CDR3 has 13 amino acids. Germline V gene sequence: CDR1 SEHNR, CDR2 FQNEAQ (reference sequence). V was clipped by 10 bases and J by 0 bases; unmatched bases: 5. CDR3 sequence reads: CATRTGYSYEQYF. DNA of the CDR3: TGTGCCACCCGGACAGGGTACTCCTACGAGCAGTACTTC.

This clonotype was counted many times. The CDR3 sequence is CATSDYTGGEQYF. The CDR3, as DNA: TGTGCCACCAGTGACTACACAGGGGGCGAGCAGTACTTC. This chain links TRBV24-1 with TRBJ2-7, with 8 bases that match TRBD1. The CDR3 is 13 amino acids. The V and J ends lost 4 bases and 6 bases, in that order; junction bases with no gene match: 4. The germline CDR1 and CDR2 sequences are KGHDR and SFDVKD.

This clonotype was observed a few times. The chain has TRBV7-9 and TRBJ2-1; D might be TRBD2 (6 bases). Looked up from germline, CDR1 is SEHNR and CDR2 is FQNEAQ (reference sequence). V shed 1 base and J shed 8 bases, with 15 bases lying between them. This CDR3 spans 15 amino acids. The CDR3 sequence is CASSLGRVQGHEQFF. CDR3 nucleotides: TGTGCCAGCAGCTTAGGGAGGGTCCAGGGCCATGAGCAGTTCTTC.

The sample holds a few counts of this clonotype. The genes are TRBV3-1 and TRBJ1-1; D perhaps matches TRBD1 (5 bases). Germline V CDR1 and CDR2: LGHDT, YNNKEL (reference sequence). V lost 0 bases to trimming and J lost 3 bases, with 8 bases between them. CDR3 length: 14 amino acids. The CDR3 spells CASSQDPGDTEAFF. CDR3 nucleotides: TGTGCCAGCAGCCAAGATCCGGGGGACACTGAAGCTTTCTTT.

In this sample, this clonotype turned up many times. The rearrangement uses TRBV15 and TRBJ1-2; 7 bases match TRBD1. CDR1 is LNHNV and CDR2 is YYDKDF in the germline V gene (reference sequence). V shed 0 bases and J 4 bases; nucleotides not matched to a gene: 17. The length of the CDR3 is 19 residues. The CDR3 nucleotides read TGTGCCACCAGCAGAGATGGCGGGGACAGCCGGAAATTTAGCTATGGCTACACCTTC. Protein product: CATSRDGGDSRKFSYGYTF.

This clonotype has a handful of counts. The chain uses TRBV7-9 and TRBJ2-3, with TRBD1 matching over 9 bases. The junction had 9 bases not matched to a gene; V was cut back by 5 bases and J by 3 bases. This CDR3 has 16 residues. Germline V CDR1 and CDR2: SEHNR, FQNEAQ (reference sequence). CDR3 protein: CASSHPGTGLTDTQYF. The CDR3 region has the DNA TGTGCCAGCAGCCACCCCGGGACAGGGCTAACAGATACGCAGTATTTT.